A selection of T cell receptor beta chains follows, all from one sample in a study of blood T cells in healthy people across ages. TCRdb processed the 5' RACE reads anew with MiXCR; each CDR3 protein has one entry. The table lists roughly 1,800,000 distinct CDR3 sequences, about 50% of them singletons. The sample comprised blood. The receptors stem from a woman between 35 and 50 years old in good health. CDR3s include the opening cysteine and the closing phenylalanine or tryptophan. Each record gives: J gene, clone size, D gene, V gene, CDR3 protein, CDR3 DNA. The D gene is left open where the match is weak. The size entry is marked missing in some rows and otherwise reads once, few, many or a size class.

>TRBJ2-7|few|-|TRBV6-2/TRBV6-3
CASSSSGGGTYEQYF
-
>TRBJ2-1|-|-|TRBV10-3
CAISESASSSNEQFF
TGTGCCATCAGTGAGTCTGCTAGTTCATCCAACGAGCAGTTCTTC
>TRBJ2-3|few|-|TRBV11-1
CASSFPPSSSGTDTQYF
TGTGCCAGCAGCTTCCCCCCGAGTAGCTCTGGCACAGATACGCAGTATTTT
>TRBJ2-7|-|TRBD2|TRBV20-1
CSATGLAGVPTRRSEQYF
TGCAGTGCTACCGGACTAGCGGGGGTACCAACCCGACGCTCCGAGCAGTACTTC
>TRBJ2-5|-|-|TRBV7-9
CASSLDPRHEQYF
TGTGCCAGCAGCTTAGATCCGCGTCATGAGCAGTACTTC
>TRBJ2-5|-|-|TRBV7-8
CASRIQEPQETQYF
TGTGCCAGCAGGATTCAGGAGCCACAAGAGACCCAGTACTTC
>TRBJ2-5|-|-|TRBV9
CASSAEGRTEETQYF
TGTGCCAGCAGCGCCGAGGGAAGGACGGAGGAGACCCAGTACTTC
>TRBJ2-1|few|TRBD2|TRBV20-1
CSASPSGPSSYNEQFF
TGCAGTGCTAGCCCTAGCGGACCGAGCTCCTACAATGAGCAGTTCTTC
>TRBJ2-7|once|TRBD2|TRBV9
CASSPREVNEQYF
TGTGCCAGCAGCCCACGGGAGGTGAACGAGCAGTACTTC
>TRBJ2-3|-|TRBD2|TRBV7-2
CASSLDSVFSGGGTDTQYF
TGTGCCAGCAGCTTAGACTCAGTGTTTAGCGGGGGGGGCACAGATACGCAGTATTTT
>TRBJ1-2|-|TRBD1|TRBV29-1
CSVSPGTGSGYTF
TGCAGCGTTAGTCCCGGGACAGGGTCCGGCTACACCTTC
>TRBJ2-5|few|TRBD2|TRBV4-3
CASSPTLYASGAQETQYF
TGCGCCAGCAGCCCGACCCTCTACGCTAGCGGGGCTCAAGAGACCCAGTACTTC
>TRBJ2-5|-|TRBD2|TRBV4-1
CASSIRGGTYNEQYF
TGCGCCAGCAGCATTCGGGGGGGGACCTACAATGAGCAGTACTTC
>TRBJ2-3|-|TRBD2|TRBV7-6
CASSLGGGGPGTQYF
TGTGCCAGCAGCTTAGGTGGGGGAGGGCCAGGTACGCAGTATTTT
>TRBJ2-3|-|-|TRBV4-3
CASSQILGADTQYF
TGCGCCAGCAGCCAAATCCTGGGGGCAGATACGCAGTATTTT
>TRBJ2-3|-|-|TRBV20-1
CSARDTQYLPDTQYF
TGCAGTGCTAGAGATACCCAATACCTACCAGATACGCAGTATTTT
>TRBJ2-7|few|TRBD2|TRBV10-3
CAISPTSGTSYEQYF
TGTGCCATCTCCCCGACTAGCGGGACCTCCTACGAGCAGTACTTC
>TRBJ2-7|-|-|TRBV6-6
CTSSYSNGPQYF
TGTACCAGCAGTTACTCGAATGGGCCGCAGTACTTC
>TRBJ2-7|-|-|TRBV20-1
CSADISGQPTYEQYF
TGCAGTGCTGACATTTCCGGACAACCGACCTACGAGCAGTACTTC
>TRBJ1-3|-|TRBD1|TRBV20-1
CSAELGWGQGKAEDTGNTIYF
TGCAGTGCCGAACTCGGATGGGGACAGGGAAAAGCGGAGGACACTGGAAACACCATATATTTT
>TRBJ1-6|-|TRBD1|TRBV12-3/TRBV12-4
CASTSRTGASPLHF
TGTGCCAGCACCTCGAGGACAGGGGCATCACCCCTCCACTTT
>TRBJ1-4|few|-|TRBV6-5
CASSYGGQRNEKLFF
TGTGCCAGCAGTTACGGCGGACAGAGGAATGAAAAACTGTTTTTT
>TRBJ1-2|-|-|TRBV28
CASSSLHTGNYGYTF
TGTGCCAGCAGTTCCCTACATACAGGAAACTATGGCTACACCTTC
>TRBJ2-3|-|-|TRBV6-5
CASTRTITDTQYF
TGTGCCAGCACAAGGACGATTACAGATACGCAGTATTTT
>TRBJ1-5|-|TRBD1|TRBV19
CASSIARQGHQPQHF
TGTGCCAGTAGTATAGCCAGACAGGGACATCAGCCCCAGCATTTT
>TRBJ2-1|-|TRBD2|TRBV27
CASSRGGVWNNEQFF
TGTGCCAGCAGTCGCGGGGGGGTGTGGAACAATGAGCAGTTCTTC
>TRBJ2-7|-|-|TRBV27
CASSHGPDEQYF
TGTGCCAGCAGTCATGGACCAGACGAGCAGTACTTC
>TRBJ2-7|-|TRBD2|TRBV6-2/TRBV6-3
CASGASGGALSNEQYF
TGTGCCAGCGGGGCTAGCGGGGGGGCCCTCAGCAATGAGCAGTACTTC
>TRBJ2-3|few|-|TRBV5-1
CASSSGVASDTQYF
TGCGCCAGCAGCTCCGGGGTAGCTTCAGATACGCAGTATTTT
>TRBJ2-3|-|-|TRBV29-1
CSASGARDPKDTQYF
TGCAGCGCCTCCGGAGCCCGGGACCCCAAGGATACGCAGTATTTT
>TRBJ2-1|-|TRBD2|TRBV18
CASSPSPRGDNEQFF
TGTGCCAGCTCACCAAGTCCCCGGGGGGACAATGAGCAGTTCTTC
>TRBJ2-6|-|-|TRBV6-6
CASSYSLRWNGANVLTF
TGTGCCAGCAGTTACTCTTTGAGGTGGAATGGGGCCAACGTCCTGACTTTC
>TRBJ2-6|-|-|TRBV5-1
CASSFTQGTGANVLTF
TGCGCCAGCAGCTTTACCCAGGGAACTGGGGCCAACGTCCTGACTTTC
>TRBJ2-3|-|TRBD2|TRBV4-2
CASSQAPGGSTDTQYF
TGTGCCAGCAGCCAAGCCCCGGGGGGTAGCACAGATACGCAGTATTTT
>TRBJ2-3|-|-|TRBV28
CASRFDNTDTRYF
TGTGCCAGCAGATTCGACAACACAGATACGCGGTATTTT
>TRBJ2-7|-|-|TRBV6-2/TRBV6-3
CASSIARDTLSYEQYF
TGTGCCAGCAGTATTGCCCGGGACACCCTATCCTACGAGCAGTACTTC
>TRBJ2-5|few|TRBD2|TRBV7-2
CASSLSGGALQETQYF
TGTGCCAGCAGCCTTAGCGGGGGGGCCCTACAAGAGACCCAGTACTTC
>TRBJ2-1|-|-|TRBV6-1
CASNRARGQSYNEQFF
TGTGCCAGCAATCGAGCAAGGGGCCAGTCCTACAATGAGCAGTTCTTC
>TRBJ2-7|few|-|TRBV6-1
CASSERVEQYF
TGTGCCAGCAGTGAGAGGGTCGAGCAGTACTTC
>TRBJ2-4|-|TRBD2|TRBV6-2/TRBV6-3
CASSLRLQRGVKNIQYF
TGTGCCAGCAGTTTACGGCTCCAGCGGGGGGTTAAAAACATTCAGTACTTC
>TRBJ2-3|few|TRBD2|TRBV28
CASSLRLARQYF
TGTGCCAGCAGTTTAAGACTAGCGCGCCAGTATTTT
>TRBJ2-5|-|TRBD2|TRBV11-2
CASRRAGVQETQYF
TGTGCCAGCAGAAGAGCGGGAGTTCAAGAGACCCAGTACTTC
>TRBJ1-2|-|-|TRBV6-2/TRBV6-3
CASSYGVWGYTF
TGTGCCAGCAGTTATGGGGTCTGGGGCTACACCTTC
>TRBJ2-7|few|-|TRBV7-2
CASSLQGLRNEQYF
TGTGCCAGCAGCTTACAGGGACTTCGCAACGAGCAGTACTTC
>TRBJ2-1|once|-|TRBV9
CASSVASATGQFF
TGTGCCAGCAGCGTAGCTTCCGCCACGGGGCAGTTCTTC
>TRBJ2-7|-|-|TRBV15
CATSRDWTAEQYF
TGTGCCACCAGCAGAGATTGGACGGCCGAGCAGTACTTC
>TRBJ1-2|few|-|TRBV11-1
CASGTANYGYTF
TGTGCCAGCGGGACCGCAAACTATGGCTACACCTTC
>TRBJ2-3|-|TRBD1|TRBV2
CASSEQDRGTDTQYF
TGTGCCAGCAGTGAACAGGACAGGGGGACAGATACGCAGTATTTT
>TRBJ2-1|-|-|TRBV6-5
CASNKREGPSYNEQFF
TGTGCCAGCAACAAACGAGAGGGGCCCTCCTACAATGAGCAGTTCTTC
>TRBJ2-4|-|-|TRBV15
CAASQGQGGNIQYF
TGTGCCGCCAGCCAGGGGCAGGGGGGAAACATTCAGTACTTC